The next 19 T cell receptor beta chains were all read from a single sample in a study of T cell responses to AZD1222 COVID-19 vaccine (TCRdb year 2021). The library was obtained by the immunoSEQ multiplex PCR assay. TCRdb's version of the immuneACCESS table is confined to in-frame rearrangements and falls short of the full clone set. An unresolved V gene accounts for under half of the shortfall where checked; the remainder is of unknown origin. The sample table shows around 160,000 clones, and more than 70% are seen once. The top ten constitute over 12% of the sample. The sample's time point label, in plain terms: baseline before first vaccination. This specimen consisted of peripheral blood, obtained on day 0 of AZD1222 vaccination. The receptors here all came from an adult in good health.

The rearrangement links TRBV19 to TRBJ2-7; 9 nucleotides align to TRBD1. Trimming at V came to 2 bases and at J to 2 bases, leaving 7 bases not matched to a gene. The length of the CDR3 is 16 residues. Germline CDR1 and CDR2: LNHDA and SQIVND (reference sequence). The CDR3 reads CASSIQGTGIAYEQYF. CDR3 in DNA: TGTGCCAGTAGTATACAAGGGACAGGGATCGCCTACGAGCAGTACTTC. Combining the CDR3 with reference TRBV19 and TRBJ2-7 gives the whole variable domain DGGITQSPKYLFRKEGQNVTLSCEQNLNHDAMYWYRQDPGQGLRLIYYSQIVNDFQKGDIAEGYSVSREKKESFPLTVTSAQKNPTAFYLCASSIQGTGIAYEQYFGPGTRLTVT.

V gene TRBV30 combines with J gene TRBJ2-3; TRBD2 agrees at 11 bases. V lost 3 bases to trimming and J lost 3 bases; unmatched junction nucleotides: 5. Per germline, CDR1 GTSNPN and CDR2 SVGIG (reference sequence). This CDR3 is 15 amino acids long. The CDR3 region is CAWSRLAGRTDTQYF. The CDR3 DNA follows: TGTGCCTGGAGCCGACTAGCGGGGCGTACAGATACGCAGTATTTT.

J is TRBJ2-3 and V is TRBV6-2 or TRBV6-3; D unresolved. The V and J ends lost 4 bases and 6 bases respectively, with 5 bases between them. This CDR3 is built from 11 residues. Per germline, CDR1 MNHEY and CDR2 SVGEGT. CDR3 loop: CASSFLDTQYF. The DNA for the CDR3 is TGTGCCAGCAGTTTTTTGGATACGCAGTATTTT.

The CDR3 sequence: CASSQFTGNTEAFF. The CDR3 DNA follows: TGCGCCAGCAGCCAATTCACGGGGAACACTGAAGCTTTCTTT. J is TRBJ1-1 and V is TRBV4-1; unclear D gene. From germline, CDR1 is MGHRA and CDR2 YSYEKL. This CDR3 spans 14 amino acids. Trimming stripped 2 bases from V and 1 base from J, with 8 bases between.

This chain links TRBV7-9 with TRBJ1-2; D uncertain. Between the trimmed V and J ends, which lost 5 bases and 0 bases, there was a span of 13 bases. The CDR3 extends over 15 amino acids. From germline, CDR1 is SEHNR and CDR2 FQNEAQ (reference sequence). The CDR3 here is CASSPEWGANYGYTF. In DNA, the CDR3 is TGTGCCAGCAGCCCAGAATGGGGAGCTAACTATGGCTACACCTTC.

The CDR3 spells CSASKGGTYEQYF. CDR3 DNA sequence: TGCAGTGCTAGTAAGGGGGGGACCTACGAGCAGTACTTC. The chain uses TRBV20-1 and TRBJ2-7; maybe TRBD2 (7 bases). The CDR3 is made up of 13 amino acids. Trimming took off 3 bases at V and 2 bases at J, with 11 bases between the two ends. Germline-derived CDR1 and CDR2 are DFQATT and SNEGSKA (reference sequence).

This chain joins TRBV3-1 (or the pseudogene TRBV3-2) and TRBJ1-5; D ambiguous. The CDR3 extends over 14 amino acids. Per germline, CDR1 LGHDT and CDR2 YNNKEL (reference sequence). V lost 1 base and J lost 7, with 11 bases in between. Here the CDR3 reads CASSQGHGPQPQHF. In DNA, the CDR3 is TGTGCCAGCAGCCAAGGTCACGGGCCCCAGCCCCAGCATTTT.

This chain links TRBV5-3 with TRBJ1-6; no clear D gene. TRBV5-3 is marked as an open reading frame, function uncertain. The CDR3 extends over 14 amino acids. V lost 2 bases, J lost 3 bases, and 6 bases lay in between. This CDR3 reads CARSLPVYNSPLHF. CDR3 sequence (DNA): TGTGCCAGAAGCTTACCAGTCTATAATTCACCCCTCCACTTT.

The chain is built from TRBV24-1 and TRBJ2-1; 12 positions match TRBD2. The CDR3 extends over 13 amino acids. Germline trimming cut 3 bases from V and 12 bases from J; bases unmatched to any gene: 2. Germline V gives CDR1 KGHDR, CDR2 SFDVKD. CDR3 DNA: TGTGCCACCAGTGATACTAGCGGGGGGAGGCAGTTCTTC. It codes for CATSDTSGGRQFF.

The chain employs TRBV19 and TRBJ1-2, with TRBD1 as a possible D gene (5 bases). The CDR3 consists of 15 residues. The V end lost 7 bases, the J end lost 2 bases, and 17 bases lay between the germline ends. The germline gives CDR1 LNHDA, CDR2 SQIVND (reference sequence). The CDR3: CASTGGLMNNYGYTF. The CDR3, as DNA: TGTGCCAGTACGGGGGGTCTGATGAACAACTATGGCTACACCTTC.

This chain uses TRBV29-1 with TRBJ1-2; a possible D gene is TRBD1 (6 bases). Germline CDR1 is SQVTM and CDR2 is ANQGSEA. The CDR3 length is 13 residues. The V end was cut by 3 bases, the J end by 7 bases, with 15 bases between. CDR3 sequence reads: CSVESGQRLGYTF. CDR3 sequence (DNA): TGCAGCGTTGAGAGCGGACAGCGTCTTGGCTACACCTTC.

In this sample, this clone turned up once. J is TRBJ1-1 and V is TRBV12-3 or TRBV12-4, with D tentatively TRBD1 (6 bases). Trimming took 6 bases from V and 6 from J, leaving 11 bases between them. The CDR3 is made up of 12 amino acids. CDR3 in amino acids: CASRLQGSEAFF. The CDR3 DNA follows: TGTGCCAGCAGACTACAGGGTTCTGAAGCTTTCTTT.

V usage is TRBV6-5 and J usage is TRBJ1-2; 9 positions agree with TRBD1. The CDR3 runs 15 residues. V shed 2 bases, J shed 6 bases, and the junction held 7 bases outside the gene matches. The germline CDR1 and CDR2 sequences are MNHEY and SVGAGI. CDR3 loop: CASSYPPGQGNGYTF. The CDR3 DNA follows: TGTGCCAGCAGTTACCCTCCGGGACAGGGAAATGGCTACACCTTC.

CDR3 nucleotides: TGTGCCATAGCTAAGGACAGGTCGGGCTACGAGCAGTACTTC. As protein: CAIAKDRSGYEQYF. V is TRBV9 and J is TRBJ2-7; 7 positions agree with TRBD1. Trimming took 9 bases from V and 3 from J; bases not matched to a gene: 12. This CDR3 contains 14 residues. CDR1 SGDLS and CDR2 YYNGEE come from the germline V gene.

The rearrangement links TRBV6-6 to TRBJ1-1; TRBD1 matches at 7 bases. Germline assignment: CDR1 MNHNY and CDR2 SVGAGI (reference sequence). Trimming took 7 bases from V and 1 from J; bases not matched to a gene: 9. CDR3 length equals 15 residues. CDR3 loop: CASTNRGGTNTEAFF. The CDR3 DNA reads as TGTGCCAGCACTAACAGGGGAGGGACGAACACTGAAGCTTTCTTT.

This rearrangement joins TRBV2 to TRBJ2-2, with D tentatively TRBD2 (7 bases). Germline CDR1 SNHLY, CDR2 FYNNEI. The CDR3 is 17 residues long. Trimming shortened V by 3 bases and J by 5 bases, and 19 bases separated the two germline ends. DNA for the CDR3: TGTGCCAGCAGTGACCTAAGATCGGGGGGCCCGACCGGGGAGCTGTTTTTT. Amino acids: CASSDLRSGGPTGELFF.

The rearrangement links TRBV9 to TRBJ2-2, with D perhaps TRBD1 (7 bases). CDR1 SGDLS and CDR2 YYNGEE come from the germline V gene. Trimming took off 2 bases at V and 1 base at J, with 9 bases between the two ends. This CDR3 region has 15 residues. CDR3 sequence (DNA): TGTGCCAGCAGCGTCCAGGGGGGGAACACCGGGGAGCTGTTTTTT. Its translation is CASSVQGGNTGELFF.

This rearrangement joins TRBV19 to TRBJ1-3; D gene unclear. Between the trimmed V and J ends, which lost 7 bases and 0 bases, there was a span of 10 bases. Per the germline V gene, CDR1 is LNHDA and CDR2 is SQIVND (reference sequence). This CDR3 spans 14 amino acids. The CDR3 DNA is TGTGCCAGTACTGTGACACACTCTGGAAACACCATATATTTT. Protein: CASTVTHSGNTIYF.

In DNA form, the CDR3 reads TGTGCCAGCAGCCCGACAGGGCTCTATGGCTACACCTTC. This translates into CASSPTGLYGYTF. The chain employs TRBV7-8 and TRBJ1-2, with 7 bases matching TRBD1. The germline V gene encodes CDR1 SGHVS and CDR2 FQNEAQ. The CDR3 length is 13 residues. The V and J ends lost 5 bases and 4 bases, in that order; junction bases with no gene match: 4.